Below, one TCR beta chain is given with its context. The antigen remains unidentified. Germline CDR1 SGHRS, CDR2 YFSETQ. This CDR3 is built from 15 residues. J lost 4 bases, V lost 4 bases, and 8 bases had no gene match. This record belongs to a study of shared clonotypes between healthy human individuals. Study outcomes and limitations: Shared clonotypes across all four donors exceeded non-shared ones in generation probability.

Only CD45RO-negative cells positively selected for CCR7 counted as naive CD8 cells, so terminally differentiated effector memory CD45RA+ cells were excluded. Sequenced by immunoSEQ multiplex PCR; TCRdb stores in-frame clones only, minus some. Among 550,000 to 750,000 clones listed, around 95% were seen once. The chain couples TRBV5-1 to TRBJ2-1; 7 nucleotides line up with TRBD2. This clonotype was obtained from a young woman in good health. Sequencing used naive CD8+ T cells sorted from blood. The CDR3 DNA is TGCGCCAGCAGCCTTTCTAGCGGCTTTTACAATGAGCAGTTCTTC. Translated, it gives CASSLSSGFYNEQFF.